Detailed here is one T cell receptor beta chain. What it binds is unknown. This CDR3 comprises 14 residues. Germline CDR1 and CDR2: PRHDT and FYEKMQ (reference sequence). With 3 bases clipped from V and 4 bases from J, the junction kept 2 bases outside the gene matches. This sample is part of a study of T cell responses to AZD1222 COVID-19 vaccine. Study-wide points: Sampling that yielded the repertoires occurred only after the peak T cell response. Among those given AZD1222, only 6 or 7 were seropositive at baseline.

TCRdb keeps only in-frame clones here, not all; method: immunoSEQ multiplex PCR. This sample has about 150,000 clones, with 90% to 95% found just once. The sequencing used peripheral blood, collected 28 days after the second AZD1222 dose. This chain joins TRBV13 and TRBJ1-4; 7 positions agree with TRBD1. This TCR derives from an adult who received the AZD1222 COVID-19 vaccine. The CDR3 spells CASSLDRNNEKLFF. The CDR3 bases are TGTGCCAGCAGCTTGGACAGGAATAATGAAAAACTGTTTTTT.